This T cell receptor beta chain originates from a study of CD8 T cells in ankylosing spondylitis. CDR3 length: 15 amino acids. The germline V gene encodes CDR1 LGHDT and CDR2 YNNKEL (reference sequence). With 5 bases clipped from V and 4 bases from J, the junction kept 7 bases outside the gene matches. Construction of TCR beta libraries was performed using quantitative 5'-RACE with molecular barcodes. TCRdb redid the calling of the 5' RACE reads with MiXCR, one entry per CDR3 protein. The profile shows about 250,000 distinct CDR3 sequences, roughly 32% of them singletons. With regard to this clonotype: Its antigen is not known.

Findings and limits, study-wide: A TCR beta motif made of 7 to 9 highly homologous variants seemed typical of ankylosing spondylitis blood. Matched ankylosing spondylitis synovial fluid reportedly contained a significantly enriched population of disease-linked clones.

The chain has TRBV3-1 and TRBJ2-1; 8 nucleotides align to TRBD2. This sequence originates from a male donor with ankylosing spondylitis or in good health (not recorded which). Sequencing was carried out using blood, either unsorted or a sorted T cell fraction (not recorded which). CDR3 DNA: TGTGCCAGCAGCGGGCGCGGGGGGCCGTACAATGAGCAGTTCTTC. It yields the protein CASSGRGGPYNEQFF.